This is a list of T cell receptor beta chains from one sample in a study of vaccination and CD4 T cells after COVID-19. TCRdb itself ran the PCR reads through MiXCR, one entry per CDR3 protein. Seen here are 9,500 to 10,000 distinct CDR3 sequences, around 68% observed once, and the top ten hold around a third. No antigen has been identified for these receptors. The source material was CD4+ T cells from blood, cultured in vitro. These receptors all come from a human donor who had recovered from COVID-19. Both conserved end residues are part of each CDR3. A D gene is named only where the DNA matches it firmly. Size is omitted from some rows. Given values are once, few, many or a class for expanded clones.

V	J	size	D	CDR3	DNA
TRBV21-1	TRBJ1-2	few	NA	CASSTSKHYRDSSYTF	TGTGCCAGCAGCACATCAAAACATTACAGGGATAGTAGCTACACCTTC
TRBV30	TRBJ1-2	NA	NA	CAWSPGERYTF	TGTGCCTGGAGTCCAGGGGAGAGGTACACCTTC
TRBV20-1	TRBJ1-2	NA	NA	CSARSPQTASNYGYTF	TGCAGTGCTAGATCCCCCCAGACGGCAAGTAACTATGGCTACACCTTC
TRBV27	TRBJ2-2	few	TRBD1	CATIDRGPNTGELFF	TGTGCCACGATTGACAGGGGGCCGAACACCGGGGAGCTGTTTTTT
TRBV25-1	TRBJ2-7	NA	NA	CASSEYPPGTAGSYEQYF	TGTGCCAGCAGTGAATATCCCCCCGGGACGGCAGGGTCCTACGAGCAGTACTTC
TRBV28	TRBJ1-2	NA	NA	CASSLSAGDHGYTF	TGTGCCAGCAGTTTATCGGCAGGGGATCATGGCTACACCTTC
TRBV11-2	TRBJ1-1	NA	NA	CASSHGEVGTEAFF	TGTGCCAGCAGTCACGGTGAGGTAGGAACTGAAGCTTTCTTT
TRBV30	TRBJ1-3	NA	TRBD1	CAWSVLGQTGNTIYF	TGTGCCTGGAGTGTACTGGGACAGACTGGAAACACCATATATTTT
TRBV4-3	TRBJ2-7	NA	NA	CASSQGKGGEQYF	TGCGCCAGCAGCCAAGGAAAGGGAGGCGAGCAGTACTTC
TRBV12-3/TRBV12-4	TRBJ2-5	NA	NA	CASSLPQGTQYF	TGTGCCAGCAGTCTTCCCCAGGGAACCCAGTACTTC
TRBV20-1	TRBJ2-5	NA	NA	CSAGAGMGRTGDQETQYF	TGCAGTGCGGGGGCGGGGATGGGTAGGACGGGGGACCAAGAGACCCAGTACTTC
TRBV20-1	TRBJ1-5	few	NA	CSARILEGSKPQHF	TGCAGTGCTAGGATTCTAGAGGGGTCAAAGCCCCAGCATTTT
TRBV28	TRBJ1-2	NA	TRBD1	CASSLPGQGDNNYGYTF	TGTGCCAGCAGTCTCCCGGGACAGGGGGATAATAACTATGGCTACACCTTC
TRBV27	TRBJ2-6	NA	TRBD1	CASKKDRVVSGANVLTF	TGTGCCAGCAAGAAGGACAGGGTGGTCTCTGGGGCCAACGTCCTGACTTTC
TRBV7-2	TRBJ2-5	NA	TRBD2	CASSLTGGETQYF	TGTGCCAGCAGCTTAACGGGGGGGGAGACCCAGTACTTC
TRBV6-2/TRBV6-3	TRBJ2-5	NA	NA	CASSYRTLSETQYF	TGTGCCAGCAGTTACCGGACATTATCAGAGACCCAGTACTTC
TRBV6-1	TRBJ2-1	NA	TRBD2	CASSLLREGNEQFF	TGTGCCAGCAGTCTCCTCCGGGAGGGGAATGAGCAGTTCTTC
TRBV30	TRBJ1-2	once	TRBD1	CAWSISRTGGGYTF	TGTGCCTGGAGTATCTCCCGGACAGGGGGTGGCTACACCTTC
TRBV27	TRBJ1-5	NA	TRBD1	CASSLGGTGGSQPQHF	TGTGCCAGCAGTTTAGGCGGGACAGGGGGCAGCCAGCCCCAGCATTTT
TRBV27	TRBJ1-2	few	NA	CASSPGTPWDGYTF	TGTGCCAGCAGTCCTGGGACACCCTGGGATGGCTACACCTTC
TRBV7-9	TRBJ1-2	NA	NA	CASSLAGVSNYGYTF	TGTGCCAGCAGCTTAGCGGGGGTCTCTAACTATGGCTACACCTTC
TRBV28	TRBJ2-7	NA	NA	CASSLAPYEQYF	TGTGCCAGCAGTTTAGCCCCCTACGAGCAGTACTTC
TRBV15	TRBJ1-1	few	NA	CATSAQQGTEAFF	TGTGCCACCAGCGCTCAACAAGGGACTGAAGCTTTCTTT
TRBV14	TRBJ1-1	NA	NA	CASSQFQKGRGEAFF	TGTGCCAGCAGCCAATTTCAAAAGGGAAGGGGTGAAGCTTTCTTT
TRBV20-1	TRBJ2-3	NA	TRBD2	CSAVRAAGGTDTQYF	TGCAGTGCTGTTCGAGCGGCGGGGGGCACAGATACGCAGTATTTT
TRBV27	TRBJ1-6	NA	NA	CASSHTSSYNSPLHF	TGTGCCAGCAGTCACACCAGCTCCTATAATTCACCCCTCCACTTT
TRBV28	TRBJ2-7	NA	NA	CASSPVGMGAGTYEQYF	TGTGCCAGCAGTCCCGTGGGGATGGGGGCGGGGACTTACGAGCAGTACTTC